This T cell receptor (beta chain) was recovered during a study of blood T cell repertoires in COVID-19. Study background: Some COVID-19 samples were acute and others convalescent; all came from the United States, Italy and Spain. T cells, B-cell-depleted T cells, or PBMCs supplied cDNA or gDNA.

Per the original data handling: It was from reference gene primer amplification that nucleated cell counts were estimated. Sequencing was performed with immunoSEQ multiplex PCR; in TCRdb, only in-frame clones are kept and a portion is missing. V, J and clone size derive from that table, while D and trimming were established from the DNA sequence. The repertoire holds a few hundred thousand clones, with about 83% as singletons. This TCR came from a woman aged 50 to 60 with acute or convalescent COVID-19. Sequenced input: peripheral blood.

The CDR3 spells CASIRGQGVNSPLHF. In DNA form, the CDR3 reads TGTGCCAGCATCCGGGGACAGGGAGTGAATTCACCCCTCCACTTT. The chain employs TRBV2 and TRBJ1-6, with TRBD1 matching over 9 bases. With V trimmed by 7 bases and J by 7 bases, 8 bases remained unmatched. The CDR3 loop spans 15 amino acids. Germline V gene data show CDR1 as SNHLY and CDR2 as FYNNEI.